The rows below give T cell receptor beta chains drawn from one sample of a study of radiation and T cells in renal cell carcinoma. Generated by immunoSEQ multiplex PCR, the TCRdb table keeps only in-frame clones and is missing some. The sample yields tens of thousands of clones, around four fifths seen once. The source was blood, collected from a patient whose treatment included radiotherapy and nephrectomy. Receptor source: a man aged 45 to 65 with renal cell carcinoma. Each CDR3 is given without its conserved first and last residue.

>TRBV5-1|TRBJ2-1
ASSLTSGRYNEQF
>TRBV4-2|TRBJ2-7
ASSLSGLNEQY
>TRBV19|TRBJ2-3
ASSIGPSGGASDTQY
>TRBV18|TRBJ2-7
ASSPTIDSYEQY
>TRBV28|TRBJ2-7
ASSRTGTLSYEQY
>TRBV7-2|TRBJ2-5
ASSPQGETQY
>TRBV27|TRBJ1-5
ASSFRQH
>TRBV7-9|TRBJ2-5
ASSSVWTSGQETQY
>TRBV27|TRBJ2-3
ASSTYIPDTQY
>TRBV10-3|TRBJ1-1
AISTGQGSAEAF
>TRBV2|TRBJ1-2
ASSEGMGRI
>TRBV27|TRBJ2-1
ASSEPMGYNEQF
>TRBV4-3|TRBJ2-3
ASSQDIKFSDTQY
>TRBV30|TRBJ1-4
ACRGATNEKLF
>TRBV6-5|TRBJ1-1
ASSLSGYGEAF
>TRBV19|TRBJ2-7
ASKPPGATYEQY
>TRBV6-1|TRBJ1-2
ASSETTSSLYGYT
>TRBV6-5|TRBJ1-2
ASSYTDYGYT
>TRBV5-1|TRBJ2-3
ASSLGSRRTDTQY
>TRBV7-9|TRBJ1-1
ASSLTGRVGVTEAF
>TRBV19|TRBJ1-1
ASTRGGEAF
>TRBV7-6|TRBJ1-2
ASSLGASNPAIGYT